This T cell receptor beta chain was sequenced for a study of blood T cell repertoires in COVID-19. V shed 3 bases, J shed 4 bases, and the junction held 2 bases outside the gene matches. This CDR3 has 14 residues. Germline V gene sequence: CDR1 LNHDA, CDR2 SQIVND (reference sequence). Using immunoSEQ multiplex PCR, the repertoire was profiled, and TCRdb retains in-frame clones only, with some absent. Altogether 120,000 to 150,000 clones are present, roughly 80% being singletons, with the ten largest covering under 5.5%. The chain recombines TRBV19 with TRBJ1-4, with 7 positions matching TRBD1. This clonotype originated in a human donor in a cohort sampled during active COVID-19. The sample was peripheral blood. Here the CDR3 reads CASSIRDSNEKLFF. CDR3 sequence (DNA): TGTGCCAGTAGTATCCGGGACAGTAATGAAAAACTGTTTTTT.